This T cell receptor beta chain was documented in a study of blood T cell repertoires in COVID-19 (dated by TCRdb to 2019 to 2021). As for the study more broadly: Collaborator samples came from the United States, Italy and Spain and covered acute and convalescent phases of COVID-19. The material from the prospective study consisted of cDNA or gDNA derived from T cells, B-cell-depleted T cells, or PBMCs. The dataset comprised deeply sampled blood TCRbeta repertoires from subjects exposed to, actively infected with, or recovered from COVID-19. The repertoires were released in a freely available public database intended as a resource for research on the immune response to SARS-CoV-2. Samples were obtained from the ongoing ImmuneRACE study (first 160 participants) and from 950 to 1,500 subjects provided by 6 global collaborators. Nearly every sample came with metadata listing a de-identified subject ID, COVID-19 status, age in years and sex. HLA class I and class II types, where available, came from metadata supplied by the sample provider rather than from assay-based typing. Overall study outcomes, separate from this receptor: How much clinical and demographic metadata was included differed by source and by participant, and the metadata was provided uncurated.

In regard to this clone: Its antigen remains unidentified. Nothing much larger sits one base from this clone, and base qualities are not available.

Clipping removes 3 bases from V and 4 bases from J, with 3 as the unmatched junction base count. The CDR1 and CDR2 encoded by the germline V gene (reference sequence) are GTSNPN and SVGIG. The CDR3 numbers 12 residues from cysteine through phenylalanine. The sequence is cut down to CDR3 DNA, 36 bases in frame from base 1. Each collaborating institution followed its own protocols to collect whole blood in K2EDTA tubes. For TCRbeta analysis, collaborators shipped samples in one of three forms: frozen whole blood, isolated PBMCs, or DNA extracted from either of those sample types. TCRbeta CDR3 regions were amplified from genomic DNA by means of the immunoSEQ Assay, a bias-controlled multiplex PCR. The study's own analysis went as follows. The number of nucleated cells in each sample was estimated by amplification of reference gene primers within the assay. To quantify the absolute abundance of each unique TCRbeta CDR3 rearrangement, sequence reads were collapsed and filtered. For each sample, productive Simpson clonality was calculated by taking the square root of Simpson's diversity index across productive rearrangements. The table was pulled from immuneACCESS by TCRdb, which kept in-frame rearrangements only. Such tables lose some clones; where checked, under half of the loss comes from unresolved V genes, and the rest has no known cause. V and J calls and clone size are those listed in that table; D and trimming were worked out from the DNA. This sample holds fewer than 70,000 clones; 78% were observed only once. The ten largest clones add up to roughly 5.3% of the sample.

Sequenced sample: peripheral blood. This TCR was recovered from a human donor in a cohort sampled during active COVID-19. Recombination linked TRBV30 to TRBJ2-7, and 7 junctional nucleotides match TRBD1. The CDR3 is CAWRQGEYEQYF. The nucleotide sequence reads TGTGCCTGGAGGCAGGGGGAATACGAGCAGTACTTC.